A single sample is the source of the 25 T cell receptor beta chains below, sequenced in a study of T cell changes during pregnancy in multiple sclerosis (dated by TCRdb to about 2019). Receptor amplification or capture employed the immunoSEQ multiplex PCR assay. TCRdb stores this immuneACCESS table with in-frame sequences only. Part of the clones is absent; in the studies checked, under half of the shortfall reflects unresolved V genes, and no reason is known for the rest. The sample data list under 65,000 clones, and 85% to 95% of these were observed just once. The ten top clones hold 0.5% of the sample. This sample comprised CD4+ T cells from peripheral blood mononuclear cells, obtained in the third trimester of pregnancy. The origin of the receptors is a female donor with multiple sclerosis, enrolled in a pregnancy study.

V usage is TRBV19 and J usage is TRBJ2-3; a weak D match, TRBD2 (6 bases). The CDR3 runs 13 residues. Per germline, CDR1 LNHDA and CDR2 SQIVND (reference sequence). With 1 base removed from V and 11 bases from J, the gap between germline ends came to 13 bases. The CDR3 region is CASSIAGDRVQYF. CDR3 bases: TGTGCCAGTAGTATAGCGGGGGATCGGGTGCAGTATTTT.

The chain links TRBV2 to TRBJ1-2, with 11 bases identical to TRBD1. The V segment lost 8 bases and the J segment 5 bases; nucleotides outside the gene matches: 7. Germline CDR1 and CDR2: SNHLY and FYNNEI. This CDR3 has 14 amino acids. CDR3 nucleotide sequence: TGTGCCAGCTTTCCGGACAGGGGGCAATATGGCTACACCTTC. Translation: CASFPDRGQYGYTF.

The rearrangement joins TRBV2 to TRBJ1-2; D ambiguous. Germline CDR1 SNHLY, CDR2 FYNNEI. CDR3 size: 14 residues. With 5 bases removed from V and 0 bases from J, the gap between germline ends came to 10 bases. The CDR3 bases are TGTGCCAGCAGTACTTTGGTGGCTAACTATGGCTACACCTTC. Translation gives CASSTLVANYGYTF.

The V call is TRBV5-1, the J call TRBJ2-3; D perhaps matches TRBD2 (6 bases). CDR1 SGHRS and CDR2 YFSETQ come from the germline V gene. V lost 0 bases and J 6 bases, leaving 8 bases between the germline ends. The CDR3 sequence is 13 residues long. The CDR3 DNA sequence: TGCGCCAGCAGCTTGGGCGGGGACGATACGCAGTATTTT. This codes for CASSLGGDDTQYF.

V and J are TRBV27 and TRBJ2-3, with 8 bases matching TRBD2. Trimming took 5 bases from V and 2 from J; bases not matched to a gene: 6. Germline assignment: CDR1 MNHEY and CDR2 SMNVEV (reference sequence). The CDR3 spans 15 residues. CDR3 sequence reads: CASSTQAGVTDTQYF. CDR3 DNA sequence: TGTGCCAGCAGTACCCAAGCGGGGGTCACAGATACGCAGTATTTT.

The genes are TRBV30 and TRBJ1-2; 8 nucleotides agree with TRBD1. This CDR3 region has 15 residues. V trimming: 5 bases; J trimming: 0 bases; junction bases outside the gene matches: 8. Germline CDR1 GTSNPN, CDR2 SVGIG (reference sequence). CDR3 nucleotides: TGTGCCTGGGGACAGGGTTTTTTAGCTAACTATGGCTACACCTTC. This encodes CAWGQGFLANYGYTF.

The chain has TRBV25-1 and TRBJ2-7; TRBD1 matches 9 bases. Germline-derived CDR1 and CDR2 are MGHDK and SYGVNS. The CDR3 extends over 12 amino acids. The CDR3: CSTGTGLYEQYF. Written as DNA, the CDR3 is TGTTCCACCGGGACAGGGCTATACGAGCAGTACTTC.

The chain combines TRBV18 with TRBJ1-2; possibly TRBD1 for D (5 bases). The CDR3 totals 15 residues. The germline V gene has CDR1 KGHSH and CDR2 LQKENI. The V gene lost 3 bases and the J gene lost 4 bases, with 15 bases spanning the gap. Here the CDR3 DNA reads TGTGCCAGCTCACCGACAGTTGAATCTGTCTATGGCTACACCTTC. Residues: CASSPTVESVYGYTF.

This chain connects TRBV5-1 to TRBJ2-7; 7 bases match TRBD2. This CDR3 is built from 18 residues. Germline V gene data show CDR1 as SGHRS and CDR2 as YFSETQ. The V and J ends lost 0 bases and 2 bases, in that order; junction bases with no gene match: 14. CDR3 in DNA: TGCGCCAGCAGCTTGGTGGTGCGGGGGTCGTCAGGGACCTACGAGCAGTACTTC. This codes for CASSLVVRGSSGTYEQYF.

This sequence joins TRBV14 and TRBJ2-3, with 12 bases that match TRBD2. Germline V gene data show CDR1 as SGHDN and CDR2 as FVKESK. V shed 4 bases and J 1 base; nucleotides not matched to a gene: 3. CDR3 length: 16 amino acids. This chain's CDR3 is CASSLRTSGGTDTQYF. CDR3 bases: TGTGCCAGCAGCCTCCGGACTAGCGGGGGCACAGATACGCAGTATTTT.

The CDR3 loop reads CSINRGGVNTEAFF. The CDR3 DNA follows: TGCAGCATAAACCGCGGGGGAGTGAACACTGAAGCTTTCTTT. The V call is TRBV29-1, the J call TRBJ1-1, with D maybe TRBD1 (5 bases). Germline V gene lookup returns CDR1 SQVTM and CDR2 ANQGSEA. This CDR3 region has 14 residues. V lost 8 bases, J lost 0 bases, and 16 bases lay in between.

The CDR3 bases are TGTGCCAGCAGTTTATCCGACAGGAGCTCCTACGAGCAGTACTTC. Its translation is CASSLSDRSSYEQYF. V gene TRBV27 combines with J gene TRBJ2-7; a possible D gene is TRBD1 (6 bases). Germline CDR1 is MNHEY and CDR2 is SMNVEV (reference sequence). V shed 0 bases and J shed 0 bases, with 9 bases lying between them. CDR3 length: 15 residues.

The chain carries TRBV19 and TRBJ2-4; 8 nucleotides match TRBD1. Germline trimming cut 0 bases from V and 6 bases from J; bases unmatched to any gene: 13. Germline V gives CDR1 LNHDA, CDR2 SQIVND (reference sequence). This CDR3 has 18 amino acids. Here the CDR3 DNA reads TGTGCCAGTAGTATAGAGTTGAGACAGGGGAAGGGAAGAAACATTCAGTACTTC. As protein: CASSIELRQGKGRNIQYF.

This clone was detected only once. The J gene is TRBJ2-2, the V gene TRBV27; TRBD2 is a possible D gene (6 bases). V lost 5 bases and J lost 1, with 11 bases in between. This CDR3 is built from 15 residues. Germline assignment: CDR1 MNHEY and CDR2 SMNVEV (reference sequence). The CDR3 sequence is CASSLLSGNTGELFF. The CDR3 coding sequence is TGTGCCAGCAGTCTACTTAGCGGGAACACCGGGGAGCTGTTTTTT.

The genes are TRBV29-1 and TRBJ2-3; 7 bases map to TRBD1. Looked up from germline, CDR1 is SQVTM and CDR2 is ANQGSEA. CDR3 length equals 15 residues. V gave up 5 bases and J gave up 3 bases; unmatched junction bases: 11. The CDR3 sequence: CSVPKGAGLTDTQYF. The CDR3 nucleotides are TGCAGCGTTCCGAAGGGGGCAGGGTTAACAGATACGCAGTATTTT.

The V gene is TRBV9, the J gene TRBJ1-4; D unresolved. CDR1 and CDR2 from the germline V gene are SGDLS and YYNGEE. Trimming took off 0 bases at V and 6 bases at J, with 12 bases between the two ends. This CDR3 region has 15 residues. The DNA for the CDR3 is TGTGCCAGCAGCGTAGGGGCGTCAAAAGATGAAAAACTGTTTTTT. Its protein is CASSVGASKDEKLFF. The whole variable domain, remainder taken from reference TRBV9 and TRBJ1-4, is DSGVTQTPKHLITATGQRVTLRCSPRSGDLSVYWYQQSLDQGLQFLIQYYNGEERAKGNILERFSAQQFPDLHSELNLSSLELGDSALYFCASSVGASKDEKLFFGSGTQLSVL.

This CDR3 reads CASSSGQGANTEAFF. CDR3 sequence (DNA): TGCGCCAGCAGCTCCGGACAGGGGGCGAACACTGAAGCTTTCTTT. The chain joins TRBV5-1 to TRBJ1-1, with 11 bases identical to TRBD1. The J segment lost 1 base and the V segment lost 3 bases, leaving 2 bases of the junction unmatched. The CDR3 totals 15 residues. CDR1 is SGHRS, CDR2 YFSETQ, per germline. Drawing the rest from reference TRBV5-1 and TRBJ1-1, the complete variable domain is KAGVTQTPRYLIKTRGQQVTLSCSPISGHRSVSWYQQTPGQGLQFLFEYFSETQRNKGNFPGRFSGRQFSNSRSEMNVSTLELGDSALYLCASSSGQGANTEAFFGQGTRLTVV.

The chain carries TRBV7-9 and TRBJ2-7, with 8 bases fitting TRBD2. The CDR3 loop spans 14 amino acids. CDR1 is SEHNR, CDR2 FQNEAQ, per germline (reference sequence). J was trimmed by 5 bases and V by 6 bases; bases with no gene match: 9. CDR3 protein: CASSLDRREDEQYF. The CDR3 nucleotides are TGTGCCAGCAGTCTCGACAGGCGGGAGGACGAGCAGTACTTC.

The chain couples TRBV19 to TRBJ2-5; D is possibly TRBD1 (6 bases). Germline loops: CDR1 LNHDA, CDR2 SQIVND (reference sequence). The length of the CDR3 is 16 residues. Trimming cost V 3 bases and J 2 bases, with 16 bases left between them. The CDR3 sequence: CASSMVYGQSQETQYF. DNA for the CDR3: TGTGCCAGTAGTATGGTTTACGGACAGAGTCAAGAGACCCAGTACTTC.

This sequence joins TRBV6-5 and TRBJ1-1; D gene ambiguous. This CDR3 is 13 amino acids long. Trimming took off 2 bases at V and 1 base at J, with 5 bases between the two ends. Germline V gene data show CDR1 as MNHEY and CDR2 as SVGAGI. The CDR3 reads CASSYGPNTEAFF. CDR3 nucleotides: TGTGCCAGCAGTTACGGGCCGAACACTGAAGCTTTCTTT.

The rearrangement uses TRBV6-5 and TRBJ2-3; tentative D call: TRBD1 (6 bases). V lost 2 bases and J lost 4, with 7 bases in between. Per the germline V gene, CDR1 is MNHEY and CDR2 is SVGAGI. The CDR3 is 13 residues long. This chain's CDR3 is CASSYGTPDTQYF. Here the CDR3 DNA reads TGTGCCAGCAGTTACGGGACACCAGATACGCAGTATTTT.

This chain links TRBV13 with TRBJ2-1; 8 bases fit TRBD2. CDR1 is PRHDT, CDR2 FYEKMQ, per germline (reference sequence). V lost 3 bases, J lost 0 bases, and 1 base stayed unmatched. The CDR3 sequence is 15 residues long. The chain's CDR3 is CASSFGGGSYNEQFF. The CDR3 region has the DNA TGTGCCAGCAGCTTCGGGGGGGGCTCCTACAATGAGCAGTTCTTC.

In its sample, this clone was seen once. This chain connects TRBV7-6 to TRBJ1-3; maybe TRBD1 (5 bases). Per germline, CDR1 SGHVS and CDR2 FNYEAQ. This CDR3 is 13 amino acids long. CDR3 DNA: TGTGCGGTTGGGGCGGGGGCTGGAAACACCATATATTTT. Translating it yields CAVGAGAGNTIYF.

The chain carries TRBV27 and TRBJ2-5; 9 bases agree with TRBD2. This CDR3 region has 13 residues. J gave up 5 bases and V 2 bases, and 0 bases lay outside the gene matches. The V gene's germline CDR1 is MNHEY and CDR2 SMNVEV (reference sequence). CDR3 nucleotides: TGTGCCAGCAGTTTAGGACTAGCGGAGACCCAGTACTTC. Protein: CASSLGLAETQYF.

This chain links TRBV19 with TRBJ1-1; D uncertain. This CDR3 contains 13 residues. V lost 0 bases, J lost 5 bases, and 7 bases lay in between. The germline V gene has CDR1 LNHDA and CDR2 SQIVND (reference sequence). CDR3 in DNA: TGTGCCAGTAGTATAGATCGGGATACTGAAGCTTTCTTT. The encoded protein is CASSIDRDTEAFF.